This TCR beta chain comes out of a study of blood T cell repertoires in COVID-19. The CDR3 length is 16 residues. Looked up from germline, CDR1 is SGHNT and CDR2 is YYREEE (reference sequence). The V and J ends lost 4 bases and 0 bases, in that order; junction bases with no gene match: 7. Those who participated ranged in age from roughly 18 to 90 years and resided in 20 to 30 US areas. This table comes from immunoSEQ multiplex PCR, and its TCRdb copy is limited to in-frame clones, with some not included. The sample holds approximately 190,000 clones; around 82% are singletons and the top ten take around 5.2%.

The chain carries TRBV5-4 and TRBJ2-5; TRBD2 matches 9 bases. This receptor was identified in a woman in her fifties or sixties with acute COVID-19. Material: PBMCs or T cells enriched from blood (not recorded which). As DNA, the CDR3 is TGTGCCAGCAGCCCCCGCGCGGGAGGGTACCAAGAGACCCAGTACTTC. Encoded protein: CASSPRAGGYQETQYF.